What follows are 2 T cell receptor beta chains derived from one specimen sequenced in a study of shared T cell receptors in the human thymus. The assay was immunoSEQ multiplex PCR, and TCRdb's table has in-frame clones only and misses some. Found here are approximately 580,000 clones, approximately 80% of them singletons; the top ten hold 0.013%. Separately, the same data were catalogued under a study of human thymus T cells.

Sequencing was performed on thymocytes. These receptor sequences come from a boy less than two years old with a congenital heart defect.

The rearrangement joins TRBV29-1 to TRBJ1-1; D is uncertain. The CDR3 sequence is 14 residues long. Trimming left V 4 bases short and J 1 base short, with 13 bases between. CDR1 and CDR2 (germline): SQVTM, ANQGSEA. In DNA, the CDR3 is TGCAGCGTTGGGAGGCAGGTTAGGAACACTGAAGCTTTCTTT. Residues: CSVGRQVRNTEAFF.

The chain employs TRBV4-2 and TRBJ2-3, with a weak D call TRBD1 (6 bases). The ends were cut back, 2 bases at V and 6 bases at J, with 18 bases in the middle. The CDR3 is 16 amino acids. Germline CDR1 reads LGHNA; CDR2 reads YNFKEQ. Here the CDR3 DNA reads TGTGCCAGCAGCCAAATGGGGGCTAGAAGAATTGATACGCAGTATTTT. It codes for CASSQMGARRIDTQYF.